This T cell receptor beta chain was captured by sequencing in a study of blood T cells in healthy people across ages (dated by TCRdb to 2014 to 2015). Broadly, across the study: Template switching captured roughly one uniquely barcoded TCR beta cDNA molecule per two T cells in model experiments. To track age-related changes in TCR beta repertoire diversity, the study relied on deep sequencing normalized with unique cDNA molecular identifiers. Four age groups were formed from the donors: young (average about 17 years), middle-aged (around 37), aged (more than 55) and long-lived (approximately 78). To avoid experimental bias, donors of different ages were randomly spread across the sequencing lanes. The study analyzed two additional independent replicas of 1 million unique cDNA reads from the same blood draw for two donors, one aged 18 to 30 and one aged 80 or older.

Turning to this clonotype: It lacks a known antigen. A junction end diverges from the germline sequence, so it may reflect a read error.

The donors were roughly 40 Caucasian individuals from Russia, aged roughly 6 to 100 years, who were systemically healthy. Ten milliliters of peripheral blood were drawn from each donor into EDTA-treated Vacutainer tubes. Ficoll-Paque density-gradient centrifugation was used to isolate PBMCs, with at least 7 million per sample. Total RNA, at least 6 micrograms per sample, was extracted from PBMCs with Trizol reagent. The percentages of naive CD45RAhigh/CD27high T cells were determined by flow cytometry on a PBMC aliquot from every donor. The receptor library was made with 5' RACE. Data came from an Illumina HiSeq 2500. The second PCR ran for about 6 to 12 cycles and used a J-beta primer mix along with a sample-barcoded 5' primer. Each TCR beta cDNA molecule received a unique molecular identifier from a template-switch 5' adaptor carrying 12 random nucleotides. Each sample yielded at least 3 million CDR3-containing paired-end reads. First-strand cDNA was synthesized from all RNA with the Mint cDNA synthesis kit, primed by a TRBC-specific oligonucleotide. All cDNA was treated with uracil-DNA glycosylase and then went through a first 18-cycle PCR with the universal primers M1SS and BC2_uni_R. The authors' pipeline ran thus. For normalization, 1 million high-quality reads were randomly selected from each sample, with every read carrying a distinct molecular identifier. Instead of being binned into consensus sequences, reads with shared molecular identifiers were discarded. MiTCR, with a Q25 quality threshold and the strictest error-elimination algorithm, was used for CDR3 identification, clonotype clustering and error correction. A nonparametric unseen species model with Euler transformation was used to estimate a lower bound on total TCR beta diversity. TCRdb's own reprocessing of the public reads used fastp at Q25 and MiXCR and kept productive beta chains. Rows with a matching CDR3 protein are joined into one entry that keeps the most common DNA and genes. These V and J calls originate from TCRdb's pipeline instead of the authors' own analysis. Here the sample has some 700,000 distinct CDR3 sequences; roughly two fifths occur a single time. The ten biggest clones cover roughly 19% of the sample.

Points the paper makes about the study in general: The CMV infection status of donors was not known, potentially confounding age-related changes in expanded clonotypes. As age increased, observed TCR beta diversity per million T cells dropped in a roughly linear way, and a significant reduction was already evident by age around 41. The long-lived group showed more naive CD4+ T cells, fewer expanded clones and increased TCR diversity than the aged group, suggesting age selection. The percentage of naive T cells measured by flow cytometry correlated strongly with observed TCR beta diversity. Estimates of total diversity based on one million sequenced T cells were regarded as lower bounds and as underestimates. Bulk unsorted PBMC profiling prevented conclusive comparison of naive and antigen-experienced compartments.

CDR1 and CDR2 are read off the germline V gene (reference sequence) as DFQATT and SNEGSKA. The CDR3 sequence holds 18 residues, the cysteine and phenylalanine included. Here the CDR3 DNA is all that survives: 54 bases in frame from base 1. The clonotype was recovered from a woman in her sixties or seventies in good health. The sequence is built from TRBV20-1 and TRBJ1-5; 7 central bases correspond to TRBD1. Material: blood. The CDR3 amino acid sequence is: CSTSVVTGVKNSNQPQHF. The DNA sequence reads TGCAGTACTAGTGTAGTAACAGGGGTTAAGAATAGCAATCAGCCCCAGCATTTT.